These 21 T cell receptor beta chains were sequenced from one sample in a study of vaccination effects on CD4 cells after COVID-19. Their antigens remain unidentified. Repertoires were generated with immunoSEQ multiplex PCR, while TCRdb's copy carries only in-frame clones and drops some. The repertoire holds approximately 74,000 clones, with roughly 79% as singletons. Under the ViraFEST assay, PBMC were stimulated with viral peptide pools so that antigen-specific CD4+ T cells expanded. Sequencing was performed afterwards. Scientists isolated CD4+ T cells after a roughly ten-day culture period ended. Having tested negative for nucleocapsid antibodies, the vaccine recipients showed no prior SARS-CoV-2 infection. The specimen was CD4+ T cells from PBMCs cultured with HCoV-NL63 spike peptides, collected before COVID-19 vaccination. The receptor set was obtained from a human donor who received a COVID-19 vaccine.

V usage is TRBV11-1 and J usage is TRBJ2-3; the D is unclear. Germline V gene lookup returns CDR1 SGHAT and CDR2 FQDESV (reference sequence). V lost 1 base, J lost 3 bases, and 11 bases lay in between. CDR3 length: 15 amino acids. CDR3 loop: CASSLDPRQTDTQYF. Here the CDR3 DNA reads TGTGCCAGCAGCTTAGACCCACGGCAGACAGATACGCAGTATTTT. Using reference TRBV11-1 and TRBJ2-3 for the parts outside the CDR3, the full variable domain is EAEVAQSPRYKITEKSQAVAFWCDPISGHATLYWYRQILGQGPELLVQFQDESVVDDSQLPKDRFSAERLKGVDSTLKIQPAELGDSAMYLCASSLDPRQTDTQYFGPGTRLTVL.

V is TRBV7-2 and J is TRBJ2-1; the match to TRBD2 covers 12 bases. Trimming at V came to 5 bases and at J to 7 bases, leaving 9 bases not matched to a gene. CDR3 length: 16 amino acids. The germline CDR1 and CDR2 sequences are SGHTA and FQGNSA. CDR3 sequence reads: CASSRTGTSGWNEQFF. The CDR3 bases are TGTGCCAGCAGCCGCACCGGGACTAGCGGGTGGAATGAGCAGTTCTTC.

This chain links TRBV18 with TRBJ2-2; D ambiguous. Germline CDR1 is KGHSH and CDR2 is LQKENI. Trimming left V 5 bases short and J 4 bases short, with 11 bases between. The length of the CDR3 is 14 residues. The CDR3 here is CASSSGSGTGELFF. CDR3 sequence (DNA): TGTGCCAGCTCATCCGGGTCTGGCACCGGGGAGCTGTTTTTT. The full variable domain, in which reference TRBV18 and TRBJ2-2 provide the parts outside the CDR3, is NAGVMQNPRHLVRRRGQEARLRCSPMKGHSHVYWYRQLPEEGLKFMVYLQKENIIDESGMPKERFSAEFPKEGPSILRIQQVVRGDSAAYFCASSSGSGTGELFFGEGSRLTVL.

As DNA, the CDR3 is TGTGCCAGCAGCCCCCGACCCCAGTGGGGGGACAGGGGCTATGGCTACACCTTC. It translates to CASSPRPQWGDRGYGYTF. This chain joins TRBV21-1 and TRBJ1-2; the D call TRBD1 from the table was never checked on the DNA. TRBV21-1 is shown as a pseudogene. This CDR3 region has 18 residues.

The chain links TRBV5-1 to TRBJ1-4; D ambiguous. The V gene's germline CDR1 is SGHRS and CDR2 YFSETQ. V lost 4 bases, J lost 7 bases, and 11 bases lay in between. The CDR3 contains 13 residues. The CDR3 region is CASSQDQLEKLFF. The CDR3 nucleotides are TGCGCCAGCAGCCAGGACCAACTTGAAAAACTGTTTTTT.

V usage is TRBV24-1 and J usage is TRBJ2-1; D gene uncertain. Germline lookup yields CDR1 KGHDR and CDR2 SFDVKD. Trimming stripped 3 bases from V and 10 bases from J, with 12 bases between. This CDR3 comprises 13 residues. CDR3 DNA: TGTGCCACCAGTGATCACAGCTTAGGCGAGCAGTTCTTC. Translated, it gives CATSDHSLGEQFF.

This chain uses TRBV28 with TRBJ1-6; 7 bases align to TRBD1. V dropped 3 bases and J dropped 9; count of bases not matched to a gene: 8. Germline V CDR1 and CDR2: MDHEN, SYDVKM. The CDR3 extends over 15 amino acids. The DNA for the CDR3 is TGTGCCAGCAGTTTTCAGCGCCAGGGGGGTTCACCCCTCCACTTT. This translates into CASSFQRQGGSPLHF.

The genes are TRBV24-1 and TRBJ2-5, with TRBD1 matching over 11 bases. Germline V gives CDR1 KGHDR, CDR2 SFDVKD. This CDR3 is built from 16 residues. V lost 3 bases and J lost 5; bases outside the gene matches: 7. CDR3 coding DNA: TGTGCCACCAGTGATCGGACAGGGGGCTCTTTGGAGACCCAGTACTTC. It specifies CATSDRTGGSLETQYF.

The chain has TRBV6-5 and TRBJ2-7, with D perhaps matching TRBD1 (5 bases). Germline-derived CDR1 and CDR2 are MNHEY and SVGAGI. Trimming pared 2 bases from V and 0 bases from J, leaving 11 bases between. The CDR3 is 15 amino acids. CDR3: CASSYRIGASYEQYV. The CDR3 DNA is TGTGCCAGCAGTTACCGAATAGGGGCCTCCTACGAGCAGTACGTC.

The V call is TRBV12-3 or TRBV12-4, the J call TRBJ1-2, with D unclear. The V end was cut by 3 bases, the J end by 6 bases, with 8 bases between. The CDR3 length is 12 residues. The CDR3 loop reads CASSLTINGYTF. Written as DNA, the CDR3 is TGTGCCAGCAGTTTGACCATTAATGGCTACACCTTC.

The table lists this clone with a few counts. The chain uses TRBV24-1 and TRBJ2-1, with 8 bases fitting TRBD1. In germline, CDR1 is KGHDR, CDR2 SFDVKD. V shed 2 bases, J shed 3 bases, and the junction held 5 bases outside the gene matches. There are 16 residues in the CDR3. The DNA for the CDR3 is TGTGCCACCAGTGATTCCCGGACAGGGTACTACAATGAGCAGTTCTTC. Its protein is CATSDSRTGYYNEQFF.

CDR3 residues: CASSPRRLDTDTQYF. The CDR3 bases are TGTGCCAGCTCACCACGACGGTTGGACACAGATACGCAGTATTTT. The J gene is TRBJ2-3, the V gene TRBV18; unclear D gene. This CDR3 spans 15 amino acids. Germline-derived CDR1 and CDR2 are KGHSH and LQKENI. The V gene lost 1 base and the J gene lost 2 bases, with 10 bases spanning the gap.

V gene TRBV7-2 combines with J gene TRBJ2-2; a possible D gene is TRBD2 (5 bases). Germline V CDR1 and CDR2: SGHTA, FQGNSA. This CDR3 is built from 13 residues. The V gene lost 3 bases and the J gene lost 9 bases, with 11 bases spanning the gap. CDR3 residues: CASSLDSYRELFF. The CDR3 nucleotides are TGTGCCAGCAGCTTGGACTCATACAGGGAGCTGTTTTTT.

In its sample, this clone was seen once. Other DNA sequences in this sample translate to the same CDR3. The chain couples TRBV7-2 to TRBJ2-5, with D hard to call. The germline V and J ends were trimmed by 0 bases and 4 bases, with 3 bases remaining between them. CDR3 length: 12 residues. Germline CDR1 is SGHTA and CDR2 is FQGNSA. CDR3 nucleotides: TGTGCCAGCAGCTTAGCGCGAGAGACCCAGTACTTC. It specifies CASSLARETQYF.

The chain carries TRBV6-4 and TRBJ1-6; D is unclear. The V gene lost 3 bases and the J gene lost 7 bases, with 13 bases spanning the gap. Per germline, CDR1 MRHNA and CDR2 SNTAGT. The CDR3 contains 15 residues. The CDR3 nucleotides are TGTGCCAGCAGTGATACTGCGACAAGGAATTCACCCCTCCACTTT. Translation gives CASSDTATRNSPLHF.

The gene calls are TRBV29-1 and TRBJ1-2, with D perhaps TRBD1 (6 bases). The V end was cut by 3 bases, the J end by 0 bases, with 14 bases between. CDR1 is SQVTM, CDR2 ANQGSEA, per germline. This CDR3 contains 15 residues. In DNA form, the CDR3 reads TGCAGCGTTGACGGGGGGCCCCATTCTAACTATGGCTACACCTTC. It encodes CSVDGGPHSNYGYTF.

This chain connects TRBV25-1 to TRBJ1-5, with 11 nucleotides matching TRBD1. V shed 5 bases and J 5 bases; nucleotides not matched to a gene: 8. The germline gives CDR1 MGHDK, CDR2 SYGVNS. This CDR3 has 16 residues. CDR3 in amino acids: CASSRAPGQGDQPQHF. The CDR3 region has the DNA TGTGCCAGCAGTAGGGCCCCGGGACAGGGGGATCAGCCCCAGCATTTT. The variable domain in full, completed from reference TRBV25-1 and TRBJ1-5, reads EADIYQTPRYLVIGTGKKITLECSQTMGHDKMYWYQQDPGMELHLIHYSYGVNSTEKGDLSSESTVSRIRTEHFPLTLESARPSHTSQYLCASSRAPGQGDQPQHFGDGTRLSIL.

V gene TRBV2 combines with J gene TRBJ1-6; D call uncertain. The CDR3 length is 12 residues. V was clipped by 6 bases and J by 7 bases, with 7 bases between them. Looked up from germline, CDR1 is SNHLY and CDR2 is FYNNEI. The CDR3 coding sequence is TGTGCCAGCAGAGTGCCGAATTCACCCCTCCACTTT. Translated, it gives CASRVPNSPLHF.

The rearrangement uses TRBV11-2 and TRBJ1-1; D is perhaps TRBD1 (6 bases). V gave up 7 bases and J gave up 0 bases, with 15 bases separating them. The CDR3 runs 15 residues. Per the germline V gene, CDR1 is SGHAT and CDR2 is FQNNGV. The CDR3, as DNA: TGTGCCAGCACTAATAGGGGGACCATGAACACTGAAGCTTTCTTT. Translation gives CASTNRGTMNTEAFF.

The rearrangement links TRBV11-3 to TRBJ1-1, with unresolved D. CDR1 and CDR2 (germline): SGHNT, YENEEA. The length of the CDR3 is 14 residues. V was trimmed by 5 bases and J by 5 bases, leaving 15 bases between them. DNA for the CDR3: TGTGCCAGCAGCCGTAGCCCGCAAGATACTGAAGCTTTCTTT. The encoded protein is CASSRSPQDTEAFF.

This clone showed up just a few times. In DNA, the CDR3 is TGTGCCAGCAGCGTAGTCAGGGGGAGGTTCACCTTC. Its protein is CASSVVRGRFTF. This sequence joins TRBV9 and TRBJ1-2; 7 bases agree with TRBD1. Germline CDR1 SGDLS, CDR2 YYNGEE. V was clipped by 0 bases and J by 13 bases; unmatched bases: 6. This CDR3 is 12 amino acids long.